This T cell receptor beta chain was observed in a study of shared clonotypes between healthy human individuals. Some clones are missing from TCRdb's copy, which holds only in-frame ones; the method was immunoSEQ multiplex PCR. The sample carries 1,500,000 or so clones, around 98.5% recorded once. Looked up from germline, CDR1 is GTSNPN and CDR2 is SVGIG (reference sequence). With 2 bases clipped from V and 4 bases from J, the junction kept 15 bases outside the gene matches. The CDR3 spans 18 residues. Sequencing input: naive CD4+ T cells sorted from blood. Subset reported: CD45RA+ positively selected. This clonotype was obtained from a man aged 25-45 years in good health. The chain couples TRBV30 to TRBJ2-1, with 9 bases lining up with TRBD2. The CDR3 reads CAWSLSNKGLAKYNEQFF. The DNA of the CDR3 is TGTGCCTGGAGTCTGTCTAATAAAGGACTAGCGAAGTACAATGAGCAGTTCTTC. The entire variable domain, with the rest obtained from reference TRBV30 and TRBJ2-1, is as follows: SQTIHQWPATLVQPVGSPLSLECTVEGTSNPNLYWYRQAAGRGLQLLFYSVGIGQISSEVPQNLSASRPQDRQFILSSKKLLLSDSGFYLCAWSLSNKGLAKYNEQFFGPGTRLTVL.